The rows below give T cell receptor beta chains drawn from one sample of a study of T cells after posttransplantation cyclophosphamide. Sequencing was performed with immunoSEQ multiplex PCR; in TCRdb, only in-frame clones are kept and a portion is missing. The data show roughly 21,000 clones, roughly nine tenths seen once. This specimen consisted of PBMCs, obtained around 380 days after allogeneic stem cell transplant with calcineurin inhibitor and methotrexate. These receptors originate from a female patient aged 30 to 40 who received an allogeneic stem cell transplant from an unrelated donor, was CMV-positive, and had acute and chronic GVHD. Some T cells may have come from the graft donor. Both conserved end residues are part of each CDR3. The D gene is left open where the match is weak. Part of the rows lack a size; the others show once, few, many or a class for expanded clones.

d_call,v_call,j_call,clone_size,cdr3_nt,cdr3_aa
TRBD1,TRBV2,TRBJ1-5,-,TGTGCCAGCAGTCTAGAAGACAGGGGGGTTCGACAGCCCCAGCATTTT,CASSLEDRGVRQPQHF
TRBD2,TRBV5-6,TRBJ2-1,-,TGTGCCAGCAGCTTGAAGGGTACTAGCGGTCCCTACAATGAGCAGTTCTTC,CASSLKGTSGPYNEQFF
TRBD1,TRBV7-2,TRBJ1-2,-,TGTGCCAGCAGCCGGACGACAGGGAACTATGGCTACACCTTC,CASSRTTGNYGYTF
TRBD1,TRBV2,TRBJ2-3,-,TGTGCCAGCAGTGAACAGGGACAGGGAAATACAGATACGCAGTATTTT,CASSEQGQGNTDTQYF
-,TRBV5-1,TRBJ1-4,-,TGCGCCAGCAGCTTGGTCCCGGTGGGGGGGGCCACTAATGAAAAACTGTTTTTT,CASSLVPVGGATNEKLFF
TRBD2,TRBV9,TRBJ2-2,-,TGTGCCAGCAGCGTAGCGGCGGGAGCAACCGGGGAGCTGTTTTTT,CASSVAAGATGELFF
-,TRBV27,TRBJ1-2,-,TGTGCCAGCAGTTTCTCGACGCGGAATTCCTATGGCTACACCTTC,CASSFSTRNSYGYTF
-,TRBV2,TRBJ1-5,-,TGTGCCAGCAGTGCGGACAGTAATAGCAATCAGCCCCAGCATTTT,CASSADSNSNQPQHF
TRBD2,TRBV6-4,TRBJ2-5,-,TGTGCCAGCAGCCCGGGACTAGCGGGAGAGGGCGAGACCCAGTACTTC,CASSPGLAGEGETQYF
-,TRBV14,TRBJ1-4,-,TGTGCCAGCAGCCACTCAGCCGGGGCGGGGAGTGAAAAACTGTTTTTT,CASSHSAGAGSEKLFF
TRBD1,TRBV30,TRBJ2-7,-,TGTGCCTGGAGTTTAGCCGTCGACAGGGGGTTCCCCTACGAGCAGTACTTC,CAWSLAVDRGFPYEQYF
-,TRBV4-1,TRBJ1-1,-,TGCGCCAGCAGCCAAATTAATCAGGGGTCGGTGTTGACTGAAGCTTTCTTT,CASSQINQGSVLTEAFF
-,TRBV2,TRBJ1-5,-,TGTGCCACCCGGAGGTGGGAGGTCTCCCAGCATTTT,CATRRWEVSQHF
-,TRBV7-7,TRBJ2-2,-,TGTGCTAGCAGCTTAGGCAGCGGTAACACCGGGGAGCTGTTTTTT,CASSLGSGNTGELFF
TRBD2,TRBV4-1,TRBJ2-2,once,TGCGCCAGCAGCAACGGGGGACTAGCGGGAGTGGGTACCGGGGAGCTGTTTTTT,CASSNGGLAGVGTGELFF
-,TRBV28,TRBJ2-2,-,TGTGCCAGCAGCCAGAACACCGGGGAGCTGTTTTTT,CASSQNTGELFF
TRBD1,TRBV29-1,TRBJ1-1,-,TGCAGCGTTCGACAGGGATCGAACACTGAAGCTTTCTTT,CSVRQGSNTEAFF
-,TRBV19,TRBJ1-2,-,TGTGCCAGTAGAATTGACACCTACTATGGCTACACCTTC,CASRIDTYYGYTF
-,TRBV20-1,TRBJ2-7,-,TGCAGTGCTGATAGTACTGACGAGCAGTACTTC,CSADSTDEQYF
TRBD1,TRBV2,TRBJ1-2,-,TGTGCCAGCAGGGGACAGGGGGCGGGTGGCTACACCTTC,CASRGQGAGGYTF
TRBD1,TRBV19,TRBJ1-5,-,TGTGCCAGTAGTCAGACAGGGGGCAATCAGCCCCAGCATTTT,CASSQTGGNQPQHF
-,TRBV5-4,TRBJ2-7,once,TGTGCCAGCAGCTCTCCGACTAGATGGAACGAGCAGTACTTC,CASSSPTRWNEQYF
-,TRBV10-3,TRBJ1-2,-,TGTGCCATCAGTGTTGGAGGGGCGGCAGGCTACACCTTC,CAISVGGAAGYTF
-,TRBV7-8,TRBJ1-1,-,TGTGCCAGCAGCTTAATCGGGAGGAACACTGAAGCTTTCTTT,CASSLIGRNTEAFF
TRBD1,TRBV7-6,TRBJ2-5,-,TGTGCCAGCAGCTTAGGGGACAGGGGAAAGAAGACCCAGTACTTC,CASSLGDRGKKTQYF
TRBD1,TRBV19,TRBJ1-2,-,TGTGCCAGTAGTAGCCGACAGGGTTGGGCCATCATAGGCTACACCTTC,CASSSRQGWAIIGYTF
-,TRBV6-5,TRBJ1-1,-,TGTGCCAGCAGTTACTCGGTCCGGGACACTGAAGCTTTCTTT,CASSYSVRDTEAFF
-,TRBV6-5,TRBJ2-5,-,TGTGCCAGCAGTTACGAAGCTCGGGGAGAGACCCAGTACTTC,CASSYEARGETQYF
-,TRBV7-2,TRBJ1-5,-,TGTGCCAGCAGCGAACAGGGACGGGGCAATCAGCCCCAGCATTTT,CASSEQGRGNQPQHF
-,TRBV9,TRBJ2-5,-,TGTGCCAGCAGCTTCCTCCCCACGGGAGAGACCCAGTACTTC,CASSFLPTGETQYF
TRBD1,TRBV12-5,TRBJ2-5,-,TGTGCTAGTGGTTTGGGACAGGGGGAATTCAAGTACTTC,CASGLGQGEFKYF
-,TRBV19,TRBJ1-6,few,TGTGCCAGTAGTATTGCGTCTTCCTCACCCCTCCACTTT,CASSIASSSPLHF
TRBD2,TRBV5-4,TRBJ2-2,once,TGTGCCAGCAGAGCCGGGACTAGCGGTTCGAACACCGGGGAGCTGTTTTTT,CASRAGTSGSNTGELFF
TRBD1,TRBV10-3,TRBJ1-2,few,TGTGCCAGTTGGACAGGGGATGACTATGGCTACACCTTC,CASWTGDDYGYTF
-,TRBV19,TRBJ1-5,-,TGTGCCAGTAGTATCGGAGGGAGCAATCAGCCCCAGCATTTT,CASSIGGSNQPQHF
-,TRBV12-5,TRBJ1-1,-,TGTGCTAGTGGTTCGGGTGGGACTGAAGCTTTCTTT,CASGSGGTEAFF
-,TRBV18,TRBJ1-2,once,TGTGCCAGCTCGTTGGACAGACGGATGGGTGGCTACACCTTC,CASSLDRRMGGYTF
-,TRBV7-9,TRBJ1-4,-,TGTGCCAGCAGCCCCGGACAGAAGACTAATGAAAAACTGTTTTTT,CASSPGQKTNEKLFF
-,TRBV14,TRBJ2-5,-,TGTGCCAGCAGCCAAGGAAACAGATGGAGGCCGGGAGAGACCCAGTACTTC,CASSQGNRWRPGETQYF
-,TRBV19,TRBJ1-5,-,TGTGCCAGTAGTATAGTGGGGAGGGGGAGCCAGCCCCAGCATTTT,CASSIVGRGSQPQHF
-,TRBV5-8,TRBJ2-3,few,TGTGCCAGCAGCTTGGGGACTTCGGCCACAGATACGCAGTATTTT,CASSLGTSATDTQYF
TRBD1,TRBV7-2,TRBJ1-5,-,TGTGCCAGCAGCTTGACAGGGGGCGACTTTAATCAGCCCCAGCATTTT,CASSLTGGDFNQPQHF